This entry lists 24 T cell receptor beta chains sequenced from one sample in a study of early T cells in non-severe SARS-CoV-2 infection. TCRdb fed the 5' RACE reads into MiXCR, producing one record per CDR3 protein. The sample carries 30,000 to 35,000 distinct CDR3 sequences, approximately 6.3% recorded once. Sequenced material: whole blood. These receptor sequences come from an adult who was a healthcare worker with PCR-confirmed SARS-CoV-2 infection or an uninfected control (not recorded which).

This clonotype has just a few counts. The CDR3 sequence is CASSLFRGSTNEKLFF. CDR3 DNA sequence: TGTGCCAGCAGTTTATTTAGGGGCAGCACTAATGAAAAACTGTTTTTT. The rearrangement joins TRBV28 to TRBJ1-4; maybe TRBD1 (5 bases). The CDR3 is 16 amino acids. Trimming pared 1 base from V and 2 bases from J, leaving 11 bases between. CDR1 is MDHEN and CDR2 is SYDVKM in the germline V gene.

This clonotype occurred many times. The chain links TRBV10-2 to TRBJ2-1; the D is unclear. This CDR3 contains 13 residues. The V end lost 4 bases, the J end lost 6 bases, and 10 bases lay between the germline ends. Germline CDR1 is WSHSY and CDR2 is SAAADI. The chain's CDR3 is CASSGGGVNEQFF. Written as DNA, the CDR3 is TGCGCCAGCAGTGGCGGCGGTGTCAATGAGCAGTTCTTC.

At least ten counts were recorded for this clonotype. The rearrangement joins TRBV5-5 to TRBJ1-2; D is perhaps TRBD1 (6 bases). Germline values: CDR1 SGHKS, CDR2 YYEKEE (reference sequence). This CDR3 region has 15 residues. Trimming stripped 0 bases from V and 4 bases from J, with 13 bases between. The CDR3 nucleotides are TGTGCCAGCAGCTTGGAGAGTCAGGGGCCCTATGGCTACACCTTC. Translation gives CASSLESQGPYGYTF.

This clonotype was counted at least ten times. V usage is TRBV4-3 and J usage is TRBJ2-1; a possible D gene is TRBD2 (5 bases). Germline lookup yields CDR1 LGHNA and CDR2 YSLEER. The V and J ends lost 0 bases and 10 bases respectively, with 16 bases between them. This CDR3 has 15 amino acids. The CDR3 nucleotides read TGCGCCAGCAGCCAAGAGCCGAGGGCCGCAAGGGAGCAGTTCTTC. Amino acid sequence: CASSQEPRAAREQFF.

Ten or more counts support this clonotype. The chain links TRBV7-9 to TRBJ2-1; no firm D call. V was cut by 2 bases and J by 7 bases, with 15 bases left in between. Germline V CDR1 and CDR2: SEHNR, FQNEAQ (reference sequence). The CDR3 has 15 residues. CDR3 residues: CASSLTSALLNEQFF. The CDR3 DNA follows: TGTGCCAGCAGCTTAACCTCCGCCCTCCTTAATGAGCAGTTCTTC. Variable domain in full (rest from reference TRBV7-9 and TRBJ2-1): DTGVSQNPRHKITKRGQNVTFRCDPISEHNRLYWYRQTLGQGPEFLTYFQNEAQLEKSRLLSDRFSAERPKGSFSTLEIQRTEQGDSAMYLCASSLTSALLNEQFFGPGTRLTVL.

This clonotype was detected only a few times. The gene calls are TRBV10-3 and TRBJ2-3; tentative D call: TRBD1 (5 bases). The germline V and J ends were trimmed by 4 bases and 0 bases, with 11 bases remaining between them. The CDR3 sequence is 15 residues long. CDR1 is ENHRY, CDR2 SYGVKD, per germline. The CDR3 nucleotides are TGTGCCATCAGTGCCATTGGGGCTAGCACAGATACGCAGTATTTT. Translating it yields CAISAIGASTDTQYF.

This clonotype was counted at least ten times. V usage is TRBV28 and J usage is TRBJ1-6; 7 bases agree with TRBD1. V shed 8 bases, J shed 6 bases, and the junction held 16 bases outside the gene matches. This CDR3 comprises 17 residues. Germline V gene data show CDR1 as MDHEN and CDR2 as SYDVKM. The CDR3 here is CASLPGGVSRFNSPLHF. CDR3 DNA: TGTGCCAGCCTCCCAGGGGGGGTCTCCCGCTTTAATTCACCCCTCCACTTT.

The table lists this clonotype with many counts. The CDR3 here is CASSLVASGSVQYF. CDR3 sequence (DNA): TGTGCCAGCAGCTTGGTAGCTAGCGGGAGTGTTCAGTACTTC. The chain employs TRBV5-4 and TRBJ2-7, with 10 bases aligning to TRBD2. The CDR3 extends over 14 amino acids. The J segment lost 10 bases and the V segment lost 0 bases, leaving 7 bases of the junction unmatched. CDR1 is SGHNT and CDR2 is YYREEE in the germline V gene (reference sequence).

By share, this clonotype counts as medium-sized (0.01 to 0.1%). The CDR3 sequence is CAWSTRRADTQYF. CDR3 DNA: TGTGCCTGGAGTACGAGGAGGGCAGATACGCAGTATTTT. The genes are TRBV30 and TRBJ2-3; perhaps TRBD2 as D (6 bases). Trimming removed 2 bases from V and 4 bases from J, with 10 bases in between. This CDR3 is 13 amino acids long. Germline assignment: CDR1 GTSNPN and CDR2 SVGIG (reference sequence).

This sequence joins TRBV5-5 and TRBJ1-1, with D perhaps TRBD1 (5 bases). CDR1 is SGHKS, CDR2 YYEKEE, per germline (reference sequence). The germline V and J ends were trimmed by 1 base and 1 base, with 5 bases remaining between them. CDR3 length: 13 residues. CDR3 in DNA: TGTGCCAGCAGCTTGAGGGGGAACACTGAAGCTTTCTTT. It encodes CASSLRGNTEAFF.

This clonotype was detected many times. The chain links TRBV29-1 to TRBJ2-7; TRBD2 agrees at 8 bases. The CDR3 is made up of 14 amino acids. V lost 7 bases, J lost 9 bases, and 17 bases stayed unmatched. The germline CDR1 and CDR2 sequences are SQVTM and ANQGSEA. CDR3 region: CSAFGKAGAGGQYF. The CDR3 DNA reads TGCAGCGCGTTCGGAAAAGCGGGAGCAGGAGGGCAGTACTTC.

This clonotype was seen many times. V and J are TRBV7-6 and TRBJ1-3; D remains unclear. Looked up from germline, CDR1 is SGHVS and CDR2 is FNYEAQ. V shed 3 bases and J shed 0 bases, with 6 bases lying between them. The CDR3 has 14 amino acids. DNA for the CDR3: TGTGCCAGCAGCTTCCCCAGCTCTGGAAACACCATATATTTT. This gives the protein CASSFPSSGNTIYF.

This clonotype was seen at least ten times. The V gene is TRBV20-1, the J gene TRBJ2-5, with 11 nucleotides matching TRBD1. The CDR3 sequence is 17 residues long. Germline V gene data show CDR1 as DFQATT and CDR2 as SNEGSKA (reference sequence). Trimming removed 5 bases from V and 7 bases from J; junction bases left unmatched: 18. The CDR3 bases are TGCAGTGCTGATACAGGGACAGGGGGTTGGCCCGGCGGGACCCAGTACTTC. Translated: CSADTGTGGWPGGTQYF.

This clonotype was counted only a few times. V usage is TRBV7-9 and J usage is TRBJ1-6; D is unresolved. Germline-derived CDR1 and CDR2 are SEHNR and FQNEAQ (reference sequence). The length of the CDR3 is 15 residues. Between the trimmed V and J ends, which lost 1 base and 7 bases, there was a span of 11 bases. The CDR3 loop is CASSLVVAYNSPLHF. CDR3 nucleotides: TGTGCCAGCAGCTTAGTGGTGGCGTACAATTCACCCCTCCACTTT.

This clonotype was found many times. The gene calls are TRBV19 and TRBJ2-3, with 8 bases lining up with TRBD1. Germline CDR1 LNHDA, CDR2 SQIVND (reference sequence). The CDR3 is made up of 15 amino acids. The J segment lost 3 bases and the V segment lost 6 bases, leaving 8 bases of the junction unmatched. CDR3 amino acids: CASSDRGVVTDTQYF. The CDR3 DNA sequence: TGTGCCAGTAGCGACAGGGGTGTGGTGACAGATACGCAGTATTTT.

This clonotype was recorded at least ten times. The DNA for the CDR3 is TGTGCCAGCAGGCCGGGACTGGGGGGCTACGAGCAGTACTTC. Protein: CASRPGLGGYEQYF. This chain uses TRBV6-5 with TRBJ2-7, with a possible D match to TRBD2 (6 bases). This CDR3 spans 14 amino acids. V lost 6 bases and J 3 bases, leaving 15 bases between the germline ends. From germline, CDR1 is MNHEY and CDR2 SVGAGI.

A remark on this clonotype: A single base separates this from a much larger clone, so it may be a read error. The chain links TRBV18 to TRBJ2-1, with 7 bases identical to TRBD2. In germline, CDR1 is KGHSH, CDR2 LQKENI. CDR3 length: 15 residues. The CDR3 DNA reads as TGTGCCAGCTCACCGACCCAGCGGGATTACAATGAGCAGCTCTTC. It yields the protein CASSPTQRDYNEQLF.

The sample holds a few counts of this clonotype. This chain joins TRBV20-1 and TRBJ2-7; D is possibly TRBD1 or TRBD2 (6 bases each). The CDR3 is made up of 15 amino acids. Germline CDR1 DFQATT, CDR2 SNEGSKA (reference sequence). Trimming shortened V by 0 bases and J by 7 bases, and 19 bases separated the two germline ends. Here the CDR3 DNA reads TGCAGTGCTAGAGATCCGGCGGGACAAAAACGAGAGCAGTACTTC. It specifies CSARDPAGQKREQYF.

This clonotype was detected many times. J is TRBJ1-1 and V is TRBV6-2 or TRBV6-3; D is possibly TRBD1 (5 bases). Trimming pared 2 bases from V and 7 bases from J, leaving 8 bases between. The CDR3 sequence is 12 residues long. Germline CDR1 reads MNHEY; CDR2 reads SVGEGT. The CDR3 coding sequence is TGTGCCAGCAGTTACGGGGGAAATGAAGCTTTCTTT. It encodes CASSYGGNEAFF.

This clonotype was seen ten or more times. J is TRBJ1-2 and V is TRBV27; 8 bases line up with TRBD1. Losses at the gene ends were 5 bases for V and 4 bases for J; bases not matched to a gene: 6. There are 14 residues in the CDR3. Germline V gives CDR1 MNHEY, CDR2 SMNVEV (reference sequence). CDR3 bases: TGTGCCAGCAGTACCAGACAGGGGAGCTATGGCTACACCTTC. It translates to CASSTRQGSYGYTF.

In this sample, this clonotype turned up many times. The chain employs TRBV5-1 and TRBJ2-5; TRBD1 matches 7 bases. With V trimmed by 0 bases and J by 5 bases, 4 bases remained unmatched. Germline loops: CDR1 SGHRS, CDR2 YFSETQ. The CDR3 totals 14 residues. Here the CDR3 DNA reads TGCGCCAGCAGCTTGGAGGGGGCCGGGGAGACCCAGTACTTC. It codes for CASSLEGAGETQYF.

This clonotype was observed at least ten times. This sequence joins TRBV27 and TRBJ2-1; D is possibly TRBD2 (5 bases). The CDR3 has 15 amino acids. Deletions cut 7 bases from V and 3 bases from J, with 16 bases between. Germline CDR1 reads MNHEY; CDR2 reads SMNVEV (reference sequence). CDR3 sequence (DNA): TGTGCCAGCACCTTCCGGAGGCCGGACTACAATGAGCAGTTCTTC. Encoded protein: CASTFRRPDYNEQFF.

This clonotype was seen at least ten times. The chain combines TRBV6-5 with TRBJ2-7; 8 bases are a match to TRBD1. The CDR3 has 15 residues. With V trimmed by 5 bases and J by 3 bases, 9 bases remained unmatched. The germline V gene has CDR1 MNHEY and CDR2 SVGAGI. CDR3: CASSGPGQEDYEQYF. CDR3 nucleotides: TGTGCCAGCAGTGGACCGGGACAGGAGGACTACGAGCAGTACTTC.

This chain uses TRBV12-3 or TRBV12-4 with TRBJ2-1; D is unresolved. V lost 1 base to trimming and J lost 2 bases, with 6 bases between them. There are 14 residues in the CDR3. CDR3 protein: CASSLDSTYNEQFF. In DNA form, the CDR3 reads TGTGCCAGCAGTTTAGACAGTACCTACAATGAGCAGTTCTTC.